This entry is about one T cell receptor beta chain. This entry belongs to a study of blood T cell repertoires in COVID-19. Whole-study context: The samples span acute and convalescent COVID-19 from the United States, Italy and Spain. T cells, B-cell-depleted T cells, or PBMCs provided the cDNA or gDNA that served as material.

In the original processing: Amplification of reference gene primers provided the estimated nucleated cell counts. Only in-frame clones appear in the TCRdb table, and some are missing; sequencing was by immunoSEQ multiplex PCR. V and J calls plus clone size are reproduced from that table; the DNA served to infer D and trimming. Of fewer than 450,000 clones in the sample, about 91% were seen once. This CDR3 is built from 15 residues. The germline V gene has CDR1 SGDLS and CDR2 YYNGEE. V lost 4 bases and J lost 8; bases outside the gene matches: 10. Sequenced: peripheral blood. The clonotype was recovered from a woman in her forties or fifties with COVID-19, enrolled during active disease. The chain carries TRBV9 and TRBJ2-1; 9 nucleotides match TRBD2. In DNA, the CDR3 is TGTGCCAGCAGCCCGACTAGCGGCGGGGTGGATGAGCAGTTCTTC. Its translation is CASSPTSGGVDEQFF.